This TCR beta chain was retrieved from a study of long-term antiretroviral therapy in people with HIV. Version v3.0 of the immunoSEQ assay ran at survey level. This table comes from immunoSEQ multiplex PCR, and its TCRdb copy is limited to in-frame clones, with some not included. The sample includes approximately 25,000 clones, approximately 95% seen only once; the top ten take approximately 8.5%. Germline-derived CDR1 and CDR2 are SGHTA and FQGNSA. The length of the CDR3 is 14 residues. V lost 2 bases and J lost 4; bases outside the gene matches: 4. This TCR derives from a woman aged 40 to 49 with HIV. The V gene is TRBV7-2, the J gene TRBJ1-1; 7 positions match TRBD1. The sequencing used unsorted PBMCs, collected 7.6 years after starting antiretroviral therapy. Here the CDR3 reads CASSLTQGITEAFF. The CDR3 DNA sequence: TGTGCCAGCAGCTTAACACAGGGGATCACTGAAGCTTTCTTT.